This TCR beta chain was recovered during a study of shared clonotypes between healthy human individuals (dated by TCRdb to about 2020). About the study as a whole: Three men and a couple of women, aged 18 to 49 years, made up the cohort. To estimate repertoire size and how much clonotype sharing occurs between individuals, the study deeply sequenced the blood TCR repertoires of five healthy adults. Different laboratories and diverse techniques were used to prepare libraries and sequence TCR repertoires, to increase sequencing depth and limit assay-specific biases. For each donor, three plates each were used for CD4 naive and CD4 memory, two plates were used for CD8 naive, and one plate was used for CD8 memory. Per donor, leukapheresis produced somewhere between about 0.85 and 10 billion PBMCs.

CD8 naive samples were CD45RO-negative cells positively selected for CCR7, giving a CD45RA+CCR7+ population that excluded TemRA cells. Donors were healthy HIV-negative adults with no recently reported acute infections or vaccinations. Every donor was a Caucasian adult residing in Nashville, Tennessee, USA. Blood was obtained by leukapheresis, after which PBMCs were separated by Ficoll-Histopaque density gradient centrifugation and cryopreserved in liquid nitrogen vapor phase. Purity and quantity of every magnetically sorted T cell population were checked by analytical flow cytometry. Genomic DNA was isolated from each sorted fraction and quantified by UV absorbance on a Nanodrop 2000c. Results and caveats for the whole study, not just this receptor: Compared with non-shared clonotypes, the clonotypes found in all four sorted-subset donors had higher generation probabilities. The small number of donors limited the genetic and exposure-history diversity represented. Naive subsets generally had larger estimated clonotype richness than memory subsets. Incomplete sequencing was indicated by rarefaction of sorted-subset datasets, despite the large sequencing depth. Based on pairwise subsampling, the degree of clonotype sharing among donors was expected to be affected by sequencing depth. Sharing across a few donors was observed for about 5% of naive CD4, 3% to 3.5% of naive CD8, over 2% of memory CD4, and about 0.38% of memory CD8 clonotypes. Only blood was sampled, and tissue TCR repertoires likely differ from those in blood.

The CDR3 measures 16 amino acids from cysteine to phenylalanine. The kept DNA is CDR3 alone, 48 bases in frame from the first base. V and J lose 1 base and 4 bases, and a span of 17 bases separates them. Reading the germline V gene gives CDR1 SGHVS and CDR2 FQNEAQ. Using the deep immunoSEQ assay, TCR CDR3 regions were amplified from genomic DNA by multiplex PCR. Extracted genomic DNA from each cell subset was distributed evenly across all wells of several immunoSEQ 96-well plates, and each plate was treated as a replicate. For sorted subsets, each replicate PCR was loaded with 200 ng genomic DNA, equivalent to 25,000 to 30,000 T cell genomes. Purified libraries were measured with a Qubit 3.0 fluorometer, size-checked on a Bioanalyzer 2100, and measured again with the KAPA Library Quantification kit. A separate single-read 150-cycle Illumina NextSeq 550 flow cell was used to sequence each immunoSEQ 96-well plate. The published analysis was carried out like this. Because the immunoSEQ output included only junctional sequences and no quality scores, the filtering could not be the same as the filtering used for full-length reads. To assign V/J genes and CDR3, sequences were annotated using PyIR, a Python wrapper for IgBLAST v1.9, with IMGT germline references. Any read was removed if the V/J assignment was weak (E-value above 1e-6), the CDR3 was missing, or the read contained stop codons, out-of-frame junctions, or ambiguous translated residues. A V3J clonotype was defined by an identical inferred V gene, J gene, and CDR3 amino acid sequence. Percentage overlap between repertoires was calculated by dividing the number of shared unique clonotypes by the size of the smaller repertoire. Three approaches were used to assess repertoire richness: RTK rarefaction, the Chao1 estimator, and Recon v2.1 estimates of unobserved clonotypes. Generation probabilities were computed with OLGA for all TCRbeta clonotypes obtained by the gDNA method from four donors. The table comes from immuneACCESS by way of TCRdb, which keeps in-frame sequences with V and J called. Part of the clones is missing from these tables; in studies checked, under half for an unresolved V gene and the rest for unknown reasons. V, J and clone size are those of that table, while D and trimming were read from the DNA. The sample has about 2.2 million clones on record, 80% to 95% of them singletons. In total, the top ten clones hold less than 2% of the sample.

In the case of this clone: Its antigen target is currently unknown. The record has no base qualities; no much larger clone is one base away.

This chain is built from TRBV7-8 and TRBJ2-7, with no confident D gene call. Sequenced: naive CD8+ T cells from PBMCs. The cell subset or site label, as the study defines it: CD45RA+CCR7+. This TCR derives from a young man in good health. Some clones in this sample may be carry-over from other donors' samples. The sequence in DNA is TGTGCCAGCAGCTTAGTGGTGATGGGTCAACCGTACGAGCAGTACTTC. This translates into CASSLVVMGQPYEQYF.